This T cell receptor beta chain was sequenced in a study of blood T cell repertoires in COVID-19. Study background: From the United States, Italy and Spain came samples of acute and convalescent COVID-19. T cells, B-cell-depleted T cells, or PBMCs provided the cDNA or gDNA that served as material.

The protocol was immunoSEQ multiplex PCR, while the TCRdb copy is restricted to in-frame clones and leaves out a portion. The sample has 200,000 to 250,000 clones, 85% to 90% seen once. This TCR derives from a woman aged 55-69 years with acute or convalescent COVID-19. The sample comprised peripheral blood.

The CDR3: CASSQRQGLNTEAFF. DNA for the CDR3: TGTGCCAGCAGCCAGAGACAGGGGTTGAACACTGAAGCTTTCTTT. This chain joins TRBV14 and TRBJ1-1; 8 bases fit TRBD1. V shed 3 bases, J shed 0 bases, and the junction held 3 bases outside the gene matches. This CDR3 region has 15 residues. The germline V gene has CDR1 SGHDN and CDR2 FVKESK.